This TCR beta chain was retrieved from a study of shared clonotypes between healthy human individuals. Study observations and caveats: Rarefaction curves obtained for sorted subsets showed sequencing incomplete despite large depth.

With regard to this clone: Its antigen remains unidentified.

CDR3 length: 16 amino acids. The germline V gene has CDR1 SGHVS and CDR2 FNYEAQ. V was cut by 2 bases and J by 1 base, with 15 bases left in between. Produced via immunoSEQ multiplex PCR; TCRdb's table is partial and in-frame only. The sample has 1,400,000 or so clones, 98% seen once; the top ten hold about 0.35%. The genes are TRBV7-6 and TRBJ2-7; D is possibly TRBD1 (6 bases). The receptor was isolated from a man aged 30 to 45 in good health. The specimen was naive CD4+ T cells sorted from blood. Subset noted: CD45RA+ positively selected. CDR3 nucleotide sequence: TGTGCCAGCAGCTTATATAGGTGGGACAATTCCTACGAGCAGTACTTC. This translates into CASSLYRWDNSYEQYF.